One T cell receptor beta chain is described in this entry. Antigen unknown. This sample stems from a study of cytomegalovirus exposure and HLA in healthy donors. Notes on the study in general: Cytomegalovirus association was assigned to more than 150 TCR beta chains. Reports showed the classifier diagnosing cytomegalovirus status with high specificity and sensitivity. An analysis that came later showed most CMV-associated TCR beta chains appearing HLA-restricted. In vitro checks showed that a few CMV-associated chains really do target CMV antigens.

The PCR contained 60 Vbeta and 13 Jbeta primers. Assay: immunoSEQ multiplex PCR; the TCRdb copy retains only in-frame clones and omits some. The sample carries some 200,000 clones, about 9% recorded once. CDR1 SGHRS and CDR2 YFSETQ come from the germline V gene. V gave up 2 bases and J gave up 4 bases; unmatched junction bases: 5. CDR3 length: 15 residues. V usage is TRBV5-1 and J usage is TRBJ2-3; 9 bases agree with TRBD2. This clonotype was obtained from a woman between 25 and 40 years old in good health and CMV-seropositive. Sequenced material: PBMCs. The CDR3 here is CASSLRAGGPDTQYF. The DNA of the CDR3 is TGCGCCAGCAGCTTAAGGGCGGGAGGGCCAGATACGCAGTATTTT.